The next 20 T cell receptor beta chains were all read from a single sample in a study of OX40 agonist ivuxolimab in advanced cancers. TCRdb's copy holds only in-frame clones and misses some; the assay was immunoSEQ multiplex PCR. The repertoire holds tens of thousands of clones, with roughly 80% as singletons. Specimen: CD4+ or CD8+ T cells sorted from blood, collected in a trial of the OX40 agonist ivuxolimab. The source of these receptors is an adult with an advanced solid tumor such as melanoma, head and neck, liver or kidney cancer.

This sequence joins TRBV1 and TRBJ1-1. TRBV1 is reported as a pseudogene. There are 16 residues in the CDR3. CDR3 residues: CTSSQASSDPNTEAFF. The CDR3 nucleotides are TGCACCAGCAGCCAAGCCTCGTCGGACCCTAACACTGAAGCTTTCTTT.

This clone was seen a single time. The J gene is TRBJ1-3, the V gene TRBV9; possible D gene TRBD1, 5 bases. CDR1 and CDR2 (germline): SGDLS, YYNGEE. V lost 0 bases and J lost 8, with 12 bases in between. This CDR3 region has 14 residues. The CDR3 nucleotides read TGTGCCAGCAGCGTAGTCGGTGGGGGGGACACCATATATTTT. This gives the protein CASSVVGGGDTIYF.

The genes are TRBV2 and TRBJ1-5, with 7 bases fitting TRBD1. Germline trimming cut 2 bases from V and 2 bases from J; bases unmatched to any gene: 0. Germline lookup yields CDR1 SNHLY and CDR2 FYNNEI. The CDR3 contains 14 residues. The CDR3 sequence is CASSEQGGNQPQHF. The CDR3 DNA follows: TGTGCCAGCAGTGAACAGGGGGGCAATCAGCCCCAGCATTTT.

The gene calls are TRBV6-1 and TRBJ2-1; TRBD2 matches at 9 bases. CDR3 length: 16 residues. Germline V gene data show CDR1 as MNHNS and CDR2 as SASEGT. Unmatched junction bases numbered 6, after V lost 4 bases and J lost 2 bases. This CDR3 reads CASSGQRGVTYNEQFF. The CDR3 DNA reads as TGTGCCAGCAGTGGACAGCGGGGGGTAACCTACAATGAGCAGTTCTTC.

This clone was recorded a few times. This chain connects TRBV30 to TRBJ1-5, with D uncertain. V was cut by 2 bases and J by 9 bases, with 11 bases left in between. The CDR3 is 12 amino acids. Per germline, CDR1 GTSNPN and CDR2 SVGIG (reference sequence). CDR3: CAWSTTLGPQHF. For the CDR3, the DNA is TGTGCCTGGAGTACCACCTTGGGGCCCCAGCATTTT.

The chain uses TRBV4-3 and TRBJ1-3; D uncertain. The germline gives CDR1 LGHNA, CDR2 YSLEER. This CDR3 region has 15 residues. V gave up 0 bases and J gave up 1 base, with 7 bases separating them. The CDR3 loop is CASSQEAVSGNTIYF. The CDR3 nucleotides are TGCGCCAGCAGCCAAGAGGCAGTATCTGGAAACACCATATATTTT.

The V call is TRBV19, the J call TRBJ2-5, with a tentative D call TRBD2 (6 bases). V was pared by 4 bases and J by 4 bases, with 19 bases between. Germline assignment: CDR1 LNHDA and CDR2 SQIVND (reference sequence). The CDR3 has 16 residues. CDR3 DNA sequence: TGTGCCAGTAGTAATCGCGGGGTGGCATATGGAGAGACCCAGTACTTC. It translates to CASSNRGVAYGETQYF.

The chain combines TRBV5-4 with TRBJ2-3; no reliable D call. Trimming removed 2 bases from V and 6 bases from J, with 10 bases in between. Germline V lookup: CDR1 SGHNT, CDR2 YYREEE (reference sequence). The CDR3 is 13 residues long. The CDR3: CASSFPLGDTQYF. CDR3 sequence (DNA): TGTGCCAGCAGCTTTCCCTTGGGGGATACGCAGTATTTT. Full variable domain (remainder filled in from reference TRBV5-4 and TRBJ2-3): ETGVTQSPTHLIKTRGQQVTLRCSSQSGHNTVSWYQQALGQGPQFIFQYYREEENGRGNFPPRFSGLQFPNYSSELNVNALELDDSALYLCASSFPLGDTQYFGPGTRLTVL.

This rearrangement joins TRBV28 to TRBJ2-5, with D perhaps TRBD1 (5 bases). Germline CDR1 MDHEN, CDR2 SYDVKM. The CDR3 is 13 residues long. CDR3 DNA sequence: TGTGCAGGGGCCATGAGGATCCAAGAGACCCAGTACTTC. It is translated as CAGAMRIQETQYF. Together with reference TRBV28 and TRBJ2-5, the CDR3 gives the full variable domain: DVKVTQSSRYLVKRTGEKVFLECVQDMDHENMFWYRQDPGLGLRLIYFSYDVKMKEKGDIPEGYSVSREKKERFSLILESASTNQTSMYLCAGAMRIQETQYFGPGTRLLVL.

Written as DNA, the CDR3 is TGTGCCACTCAGGCGAGGACAGGGAAAGGCTACACCTTC. Protein: CATQARTGKGYTF. The rearrangement links TRBV19 to TRBJ1-2; 8 positions match TRBD1. V shed 10 bases and J 8 bases; nucleotides not matched to a gene: 12. The germline gives CDR1 LNHDA, CDR2 SQIVND (reference sequence). This CDR3 contains 13 residues.

This chain joins TRBV7-2 and TRBJ2-7; 8 nucleotides agree with TRBD1. CDR1 is SGHTA, CDR2 FQGNSA, per germline. The ends lost 4 bases at V and 0 bases at J; junction bases unmatched: 5. CDR3 length equals 15 residues. As DNA, the CDR3 is TGTGCCAGCAGCTCAAGGACAGGGCCCTCCTACGAGCAGTACTTC. This codes for CASSSRTGPSYEQYF.

This chain uses TRBV6-5 with TRBJ2-5, with D possibly TRBD1 on 5 matching bases. Germline V CDR1 and CDR2: MNHEY, SVGAGI. V shed 2 bases and J shed 5 bases, with 15 bases lying between them. The CDR3 is 15 residues long. The CDR3, as DNA: TGTGCCAGCAGTTACGGGATCGTGGGGCGGGAGACCCAGTACTTC. It yields the protein CASSYGIVGRETQYF.

This rearrangement joins TRBV2 to TRBJ2-7, with no clear D. The CDR3 loop spans 16 amino acids. Trimming took 6 bases from V and 3 from J, leaving 21 bases between them. The germline CDR1 and CDR2 sequences are SNHLY and FYNNEI. CDR3 DNA sequence: TGTGCCAGCAGCCGAAATCAGGACCGGTACCTCTACGAGCAGTACTTC. This gives the protein CASSRNQDRYLYEQYF.

This chain uses TRBV7-2 with TRBJ1-1, with D possibly TRBD1 on 5 matching bases. The V end was cut by 1 base, the J end by 1 base, with 7 bases between. The CDR3 runs to 14 residues. Germline values: CDR1 SGHTA, CDR2 FQGNSA. CDR3 amino acids: CASSLGRANTEAFF. CDR3 nucleotides: TGTGCCAGCAGCTTAGGCAGGGCGAACACTGAAGCTTTCTTT.

This clone has only a few counts. This sequence joins TRBV7-3 and TRBJ2-3; D remains ambiguous. Germline V gene lookup returns CDR1 SGHTA and CDR2 FQGTGA. The CDR3 length is 12 residues. V gave up 3 bases and J gave up 3 bases, with 4 bases separating them. Written as DNA, the CDR3 is TGTGCCAGCAGCTTGGATACAGATACGCAGTATTTT. Translating gives CASSLDTDTQYF.

The chain carries TRBV9 and TRBJ1-5; D is ambiguous. V lost 0 bases and J 7 bases, leaving 8 bases between the germline ends. CDR3 size: 13 residues. The V gene's germline CDR1 is SGDLS and CDR2 YYNGEE. CDR3 coding DNA: TGTGCCAGCAGCGTAGATTCCGGGCAGCCCCAGCATTTT. It is translated as CASSVDSGQPQHF.

J is TRBJ1-1 and V is TRBV4-2; D gene unclear. Germline-derived CDR1 and CDR2 are LGHNA and YNFKEQ. Trimming removed 4 bases at V and 7 bases at J, with 10 bases between. There are 12 residues in the CDR3. Here the CDR3 DNA reads TGTGCCAGCAGCCCGGGGAAACGTGAAGCTTTCTTT. As protein: CASSPGKREAFF.

The chain combines TRBV11-1 with TRBJ2-3; 7 positions match TRBD2. CDR1 SGHAT and CDR2 FQDESV come from the germline V gene (reference sequence). CDR3 length equals 14 residues. With V trimmed by 2 bases and J by 4 bases, 3 bases remained unmatched. The CDR3, as DNA: TGTGCCAGCAGCTTAAGCGGGGTTCCAGATACGCAGTATTTT. Its translation is CASSLSGVPDTQYF.

In its sample, this clone was seen a few times. CDR3 in amino acids: CASTIPGHNQPQHF. The CDR3 bases are TGTGCCAGTACCATCCCGGGCCACAATCAGCCCCAGCATTTT. The genes are TRBV19 and TRBJ1-5; D is unclear. The CDR3 covers 14 residues. CDR1 and CDR2 (germline): LNHDA, SQIVND (reference sequence). Deletions cut 7 bases from V and 3 bases from J, with 13 bases between.

The count of this clone is one. The chain recombines TRBV28 with TRBJ1-2; 9 bases map to TRBD1. This CDR3 is 16 amino acids long. Germline assignment: CDR1 MDHEN and CDR2 SYDVKM. V lost 6 bases, J lost 3 bases, and 11 bases stayed unmatched. CDR3 nucleotides: TGTGCCAGCAGGGGGACAGGGTTTGCGGGGGACTATGGCTACACCTTC. Its translation is CASRGTGFAGDYGYTF.